This paragraph covers one T cell receptor beta chain sequence. Per the germline V gene, CDR1 is MDHEN and CDR2 is SYDVKM. Deletions cut 2 bases from V and 2 bases from J, with 15 bases between. CDR3 size: 16 residues. The treatment is: some 20 received Ad26.COV2.S at low or high dose, single or two shots; several received placebo; per-sample allocation not given. The study sampled participants on day 63 after the first vaccine or placebo injection. This record belongs to a study of Ad26.COV2.S vaccination and SARS-CoV-2 variants. TCRdb's table, derived via immunoSEQ multiplex PCR, lists solely in-frame clones and lacks some. The repertoire holds a few hundred thousand clones, around 87% seen once, with approximately 3.4% in the top ten.

The chain carries TRBV28 and TRBJ1-2; tentatively, D is TRBD1 (6 bases). The receptor was isolated from a person aged 18-60 years who received the Ad26.COV2.S COVID-19 vaccine or a placebo. The material was peripheral blood, obtained in a trial of Ad26.COV2.S vaccine versus placebo. The CDR3: CASSLIPSTGNYGYTF. The CDR3 DNA reads as TGTGCCAGCAGTTTAATCCCCAGTACAGGGAACTATGGCTACACCTTC.